This is a list of T cell receptor beta chains from one sample in a study of blood T cell repertoires in COVID-19. Sequenced by immunoSEQ multiplex PCR; TCRdb stores in-frame clones only, minus some. The table shows hundreds of thousands of clones, with around 84% occurring only once. The sample comprised PBMCs or T cells enriched from blood (not recorded which). These receptors all stem from a man aged 35-49 years who had recovered from COVID-19. Each CDR3 is given with its conserved first and last residue. D genes are given only for firm matches. A clone size is listed for some rows: how often the clone was seen (once, few, many), or a class if it is expanded.

clone size,D gene,J gene,V gene,CDR3 protein,CDR3 DNA
.,TRBD1,TRBJ2-1,TRBV9,CASSLRDRALNEQFF,TGTGCCAGCAGCCTCCGGGACAGAGCGCTCAATGAGCAGTTCTTC
.,.,TRBJ2-1,TRBV4-1,CASSQEIAGVGGEQFF,TGCGCCAGCAGCCAAGAAATAGCCGGGGTCGGGGGTGAGCAGTTCTTC
.,.,TRBJ2-7,TRBV13,CASTKLLTGVSYEQYF,TGTGCCAGCACCAAACTACTTACGGGGGTCTCCTACGAGCAGTACTTC
.,TRBD1,TRBJ2-7,TRBV2,CASRGTGIYEQYF,TGTGCCAGCAGGGGGACAGGGATTTACGAGCAGTACTTC
.,.,TRBJ2-1,TRBV5-4,CASSQTGVLYNEQFF,TGTGCCAGCAGCCAAACCGGGGTATTATACAATGAGCAGTTCTTC
few,.,TRBJ1-1,TRBV6-5,CASSYSRTAISAFF,TGTGCCAGCAGTTACTCACGGACAGCAATCTCCGCTTTCTTT
few,.,TRBJ2-3,TRBV5-1,CASSLGASTDTQYF,TGCGCCAGCAGCTTGGGAGCTAGCACAGATACGCAGTATTTT
.,TRBD2,TRBJ2-1,TRBV18,CASSPRTSGYNEQFF,TGTGCCAGCTCACCTCGGACTAGCGGATACAATGAGCAGTTCTTC
.,TRBD1,TRBJ1-4,TRBV4-2,CASSQTTLFRDRDEKLFF,TGTGCCAGCAGCCAAACGACCCTGTTCCGGGACAGGGATGAAAAACTGTTTTTT
once,TRBD1,TRBJ1-2,TRBV11-1,CASSYSTGDGYTF,TGTGCCAGCAGTTATTCGACAGGGGATGGCTACACCTTC
once,TRBD1,TRBJ1-4,TRBV19,CAGSTGAANEKLFF,TGTGCCGGGTCAACAGGGGCGGCTAATGAAAAACTGTTTTTT
few,.,TRBJ1-6,TRBV19,CASSPGEGLVRNSPLHF,TGTGCCAGTAGTCCGGGGGAAGGGTTGGTTCGGAATTCACCCCTCCACTTT
.,.,TRBJ2-2,TRBV2,CASKPIYTGELFF,TGTGCCAGCAAACCTATTTACACCGGGGAGCTGTTTTTT
.,TRBD1,TRBJ1-1,TRBV28,CASPPGKGASLAPFEAFF,TGTGCCAGCCCGCCGGGGAAGGGGGCCTCGCTGGCCCCTTTTGAAGCTTTCTTT
.,.,TRBJ2-1,TRBV6-5,CASSITGNYNEQFF,TGTGCCAGCAGTATAACAGGGAACTACAATGAGCAGTTCTTC
few,.,TRBJ2-1,TRBV7-6,CASSPPARVPYNEQFF,TGTGCCAGCAGCCCACCTGCCAGGGTTCCCTACAATGAGCAGTTCTTC